The 30 T cell receptor beta chains given below trace back to one sample, sequenced in a study of blood T cell repertoires in COVID-19. The data were produced by immunoSEQ multiplex PCR, yet TCRdb's version contains in-frame clones alone and is incomplete. The table lists under 85,000 clones, roughly three quarters of them singletons. Sequencing was done on a sample of peripheral blood. These TCRs come from an elderly man with acute or convalescent COVID-19.

This chain joins TRBV19 and TRBJ1-4; D is perhaps TRBD1 (5 bases). CDR3 length: 14 amino acids. The V and J ends lost 5 bases and 7 bases respectively, with 14 bases between them. CDR1 LNHDA and CDR2 SQIVND come from the germline V gene (reference sequence). The CDR3 loop reads CASSLGHFSEKLFF. The CDR3 DNA sequence: TGTGCCAGTAGTCTTGGACATTTCAGTGAAAAACTGTTTTTT.

The gene calls are TRBV18 and TRBJ2-5, with 8 nucleotides matching TRBD1. Germline-derived CDR1 and CDR2 are KGHSH and LQKENI. Trimming at V came to 3 bases and at J to 6 bases, leaving 9 bases not matched to a gene. The CDR3 has 15 residues. The CDR3 nucleotides read TGTGCCAGCTCACCTCTGTCAGGGGGCTGGAAGACCCAGTACTTC. This translates into CASSPLSGGWKTQYF.

The gene calls are TRBV5-4 and TRBJ2-7; possibly TRBD2 for D (5 bases). Germline lookup yields CDR1 SGHNT and CDR2 YYREEE (reference sequence). V lost 6 bases and J 5 bases, leaving 18 bases between the germline ends. The CDR3 covers 14 residues. The CDR3 region has the DNA TGTGCCAGCATACCGGAGGACTCAAGAGACGAGCAGTACTTC. Its translation: CASIPEDSRDEQYF.

This clone has more than one count but fewer than ten. V and J are TRBV25-1 and TRBJ1-6; no reliable D call. This CDR3 is built from 15 residues. With 7 bases removed from V and 8 bases from J, the gap between germline ends came to 18 bases. Germline V CDR1 and CDR2: MGHDK, SYGVNS. The CDR3 region is CASNSRTAGYSPLHF. CDR3 in DNA: TGTGCCAGCAACTCCCGGACCGCGGGTTATTCACCCCTCCACTTT.

This clone was observed a handful of times. The junction and the germline gene differ at one end; a read error may be behind it. This chain joins TRBV3-1 (or the pseudogene TRBV3-2) and TRBJ2-1, with 16 bases identical to TRBD2. Looked up from germline, CDR1 is LGHDT and CDR2 is YNNKEL (reference sequence). The CDR3 runs to 15 residues. The CDR3 reads CASSQGAGLAGGALF. CDR3 nucleotides: TGTGCCAGCAGCCAAGGGGCGGGACTAGCGGGAGGGGCTCTCTTC.

The V call is TRBV7-9, the J call TRBJ2-7, with D perhaps matching TRBD2 (5 bases). The CDR3 contains 14 residues. Between the trimmed V and J ends, which lost 1 base and 6 bases, there was a span of 13 bases. CDR1 SEHNR and CDR2 FQNEAQ come from the germline V gene (reference sequence). The CDR3 loop reads CASSLGVSTSEQYF. Here the CDR3 DNA reads TGTGCCAGCAGCTTAGGGGTTTCTACTAGCGAGCAGTACTTC.

The chain uses TRBV7-3 and TRBJ2-2; D is ambiguous. Between the trimmed V and J ends, which lost 5 bases and 6 bases, there was a span of 10 bases. The germline V gene has CDR1 SGHTA and CDR2 FQGTGA. The CDR3 runs 13 residues. CDR3 protein: CASSPQLAGELFF. DNA for the CDR3: TGTGCCAGCAGCCCTCAGTTGGCCGGGGAGCTGTTTTTT.

This clone was observed once. This sequence joins TRBV19 and TRBJ1-2; unclear D gene. The germline gives CDR1 LNHDA, CDR2 SQIVND (reference sequence). CDR3 length: 11 residues. Trimming took off 10 bases at V and 4 bases at J, with 10 bases between the two ends. The CDR3 DNA follows: TGTGCCACCAATCAGGCCTATGGCTACACCTTC. This sequence encodes CATNQAYGYTF. Full variable domain (missing parts from reference TRBV19 and TRBJ1-2): DGGITQSPKYLFRKEGQNVTLSCEQNLNHDAMYWYRQDPGQGLRLIYYSQIVNDFQKGDIAEGYSVSREKKESFPLTVTSAQKNPTAFYLCATNQAYGYTFGSGTRLTVV.

Note on this clone: The same CDR3 arises from other DNA sequences in this sample as well. The gene calls are TRBV7-2 and TRBJ1-6; D is perhaps TRBD1 (5 bases). Germline CDR1 reads SGHTA; CDR2 reads FQGNSA. Trimming shortened V by 0 bases and J by 9 bases, and 12 bases separated the two germline ends. The CDR3 loop spans 15 amino acids. Here the CDR3 reads CASSLALGEGSPLHF. CDR3 nucleotides: TGTGCCAGCAGCTTAGCACTGGGGGAGGGTTCACCCCTCCACTTT.

This rearrangement joins TRBV6-5 to TRBJ2-7, with TRBD1 identical over 8 bases. J lost 4 bases, V lost 4 bases, and 9 bases had no gene match. There are 15 residues in the CDR3. From germline, CDR1 is MNHEY and CDR2 SVGAGI. CDR3: CASSSAGTGFYEQYF. The CDR3 DNA reads TGTGCCAGCAGTTCCGCCGGGACAGGTTTTTACGAGCAGTACTTC.

The chain recombines TRBV27 with TRBJ1-1; 7 bases are a match to TRBD1. V lost 8 bases and J lost 3; bases outside the gene matches: 6. CDR1 is MNHEY and CDR2 is SMNVEV in the germline V gene (reference sequence). The CDR3 consists of 13 residues. CDR3 bases: TGTGCCAGCGCGACAGGGATCGACACTGAAGCTTTCTTT. Translation gives CASATGIDTEAFF.

This clone was detected only once. The chain combines TRBV5-1 with TRBJ1-6; 9 bases line up with TRBD1. Germline V lookup: CDR1 SGHRS, CDR2 YFSETQ. The J segment lost 8 bases and the V segment lost 7 bases, leaving 4 bases of the junction unmatched. This CDR3 region has 13 residues. Written as DNA, the CDR3 is TGCGCCAGCGCGGACAGGGGAGATTCACCCCTCCACTTT. Its protein product is CASADRGDSPLHF.

This chain uses TRBV28 with TRBJ2-1; 11 bases match TRBD2. Germline CDR1 reads MDHEN; CDR2 reads SYDVKM. V trimming: 5 bases; J trimming: 2 bases; junction bases outside the gene matches: 14. This CDR3 is built from 19 residues. The DNA of the CDR3 is TGTGCCAGCAGTCCGTTGGGTAGCGGGAGGGGAGAAACCTACAATGAGCAGTTCTTC. Protein: CASSPLGSGRGETYNEQFF. The whole variable domain, remainder taken from reference TRBV28 and TRBJ2-1, is DVKVTQSSRYLVKRTGEKVFLECVQDMDHENMFWYRQDPGLGLRLIYFSYDVKMKEKGDIPEGYSVSREKKERFSLILESASTNQTSMYLCASSPLGSGRGETYNEQFFGPGTRLTVL.

This chain joins TRBV7-8 and TRBJ2-5; possibly TRBD1 for D (5 bases). With 1 base removed from V and 2 bases from J, the gap between germline ends came to 11 bases. Germline lookup yields CDR1 SGHVS and CDR2 FQNEAQ. The CDR3 runs to 15 residues. CDR3: CASSLVTGQQETQYF. DNA for the CDR3: TGTGCCAGCAGCTTAGTTACAGGCCAACAAGAGACCCAGTACTTC.

This chain uses TRBV19 with TRBJ1-1; a weak D match, TRBD1 (6 bases). V was pared by 6 bases and J by 8 bases, with 22 bases between. Germline V CDR1 and CDR2: LNHDA, SQIVND (reference sequence). This CDR3 comprises 15 residues. CDR3 sequence (DNA): TGTGCCAGTAGGTACAGGGACGTCAACGGTTTGGAAGCTTTCTTT. As protein: CASRYRDVNGLEAFF. The complete variable domain, with remaining parts taken from reference TRBV19 and TRBJ1-1, reads DGGITQSPKYLFRKEGQNVTLSCEQNLNHDAMYWYRQDPGQGLRLIYYSQIVNDFQKGDIAEGYSVSREKKESFPLTVTSAQKNPTAFYLCASRYRDVNGLEAFFGQGTRLTVV.

The V and J genes are TRBV5-1 and TRBJ1-5; 9 nucleotides match TRBD1. V shed 0 bases, J shed 4 bases, and the junction held 2 bases outside the gene matches. The length of the CDR3 is 15 residues. From germline, CDR1 is SGHRS and CDR2 YFSETQ. DNA of the CDR3: TGCGCCAGCAGCTTGGCCGGGACAGGGAATCAGCCCCAGCATTTT. Translating gives CASSLAGTGNQPQHF.

The V and J genes are TRBV5-1 and TRBJ2-1, with TRBD2 matching 7 bases. Germline lookup yields CDR1 SGHRS and CDR2 YFSETQ. This CDR3 is 15 amino acids long. The trim removed 2 bases at V and 5 bases at J, leaving 7 bases unmatched. In nucleotides, the CDR3 is TGCGCCAGCAGCTTACGCCGAGCGGGAAACAATGAGCAGTTCTTC. The encoded protein is CASSLRRAGNNEQFF.

The chain joins TRBV2 to TRBJ2-1, with TRBD2 matching over 13 bases. The V gene end was trimmed by 7 bases and the J gene end by 6 bases; junction bases not matched to a gene: 9. CDR1 and CDR2 from the germline V gene are SNHLY and FYNNEI. The CDR3 is 16 amino acids. CDR3 nucleotide sequence: TGTGCCAGCAACCGACTAGCGGGAGGAACCCTCAATGAGCAGTTCTTC. This codes for CASNRLAGGTLNEQFF.

The CDR3 here is CASSGTRQITEAFF. Written as DNA, the CDR3 is TGTGCCAGCAGTGGGACCAGACAGATCACTGAAGCTTTCTTT. The chain has TRBV2 and TRBJ1-1; weak D call: TRBD1 (5 bases). CDR1 and CDR2 from the germline V gene are SNHLY and FYNNEI. With 4 bases removed from V and 4 bases from J, the gap between germline ends came to 13 bases. This CDR3 is built from 14 residues.

V and J are TRBV7-3 and TRBJ2-3; weak D call: TRBD1 (7 bases). V lost 3 bases to trimming and J lost 5 bases, with 9 bases between them. CDR3 length: 13 amino acids. Germline values: CDR1 SGHTA, CDR2 FQGTGA. Written as DNA, the CDR3 is TGTGCCAGCAGCTTTCAGGGGGGAGATACGCAGTATTTT. The encoded protein is CASSFQGGDTQYF.

V gene TRBV2 combines with J gene TRBJ2-7; D is ambiguous. Per germline, CDR1 SNHLY and CDR2 FYNNEI. Trimming cost V 4 bases and J 1 base, with 8 bases left between them. CDR3 length: 13 amino acids. CDR3 region: CASSGTLSYEQYF. CDR3 sequence (DNA): TGTGCCAGCAGTGGTACTTTATCCTACGAGCAGTACTTC.

CDR3 loop: CATSRGANTDTQYF. In DNA, the CDR3 is TGTGCCACCAGCCGGGGGGCGAACACAGATACGCAGTATTTT. The chain combines TRBV15 with TRBJ2-3; D is possibly TRBD2 (7 bases). V shed 5 bases and J shed 2 bases, with 11 bases lying between them. The length of the CDR3 is 14 residues. The germline V gene encodes CDR1 LNHNV and CDR2 YYDKDF (reference sequence).

CDR3 protein: CASSPPAGANVLTF. DNA for the CDR3: TGTGCCAGCAGCCCACCGGCTGGGGCCAACGTCCTGACTTTC. V and J are TRBV11-2 and TRBJ2-6; no clear D gene. CDR1 and CDR2 (germline): SGHAT, FQNNGV. Trimming pared 5 bases from V and 2 bases from J, leaving 7 bases between. The CDR3 consists of 14 residues.

The chain has TRBV5-1 and TRBJ2-6; 9 bases match TRBD1. Germline loops: CDR1 SGHRS, CDR2 YFSETQ. V was clipped by 1 base and J by 4 bases; unmatched bases: 6. CDR3 length equals 17 residues. CDR3 residues: CASSLTWTGAGANVLTF. Here the CDR3 DNA reads TGCGCCAGCAGCTTGACCTGGACAGGGGCAGGGGCCAACGTCCTGACTTTC.

This clone has just one count. The rearrangement joins TRBV5-6 to TRBJ2-7, with 10 bases matching TRBD1. The V segment lost 1 base and the J segment 7 bases; nucleotides outside the gene matches: 8. This CDR3 has 15 residues. Germline V gene data show CDR1 as SGHDT and CDR2 as YYEEEE. The CDR3: CASSLTPGQGREQYF. The CDR3 coding sequence is TGTGCCAGCAGCTTGACCCCGGGACAGGGGAGGGAGCAGTACTTC.

This clone was counted a few times. The rearrangement uses TRBV18 and TRBJ2-3; 8 bases align to TRBD1. The CDR3 consists of 14 residues. With V trimmed by 6 bases and J by 5 bases, 7 bases remained unmatched. Germline CDR1 KGHSH, CDR2 LQKENI. CDR3 in DNA: TGTGCCAGCTCGAAGGACAGGGCGGGAGATACGCAGTATTTT. It yields the protein CASSKDRAGDTQYF. Variable domain in full (rest from reference TRBV18 and TRBJ2-3): NAGVMQNPRHLVRRRGQEARLRCSPMKGHSHVYWYRQLPEEGLKFMVYLQKENIIDESGMPKERFSAEFPKEGPSILRIQQVVRGDSAAYFCASSKDRAGDTQYFGPGTRLTVL.

This rearrangement joins TRBV7-3 to TRBJ2-1; the match to TRBD2 covers 9 bases. Germline V gene sequence: CDR1 SGHTA, CDR2 FQGTGA. CDR3 length equals 16 residues. With 5 bases clipped from V and 3 bases from J, the junction kept 8 bases outside the gene matches. CDR3 coding DNA: TGTGCCAGCAGCCAAGACCCTAGCGGGGACTACAATGAGCAGTTCTTC. This sequence encodes CASSQDPSGDYNEQFF.

The rearrangement uses TRBV7-8 and TRBJ2-5; 9 bases agree with TRBD2. The germline V gene encodes CDR1 SGHVS and CDR2 FQNEAQ. CDR3 length: 16 amino acids. After removal of 5 bases from V and 0 bases from J, the junction contained 7 bases not matched to a gene. Here the CDR3 reads CASSPATSGYQETQYF. CDR3 DNA sequence: TGTGCCAGCAGCCCAGCTACTAGCGGGTACCAAGAGACCCAGTACTTC.

A single count supports this clone. J is TRBJ1-4 and V is TRBV7-9; possibly TRBD1 for D (6 bases). V was trimmed by 4 bases and J by 7 bases, leaving 19 bases between them. Germline V lookup: CDR1 SEHNR, CDR2 FQNEAQ (reference sequence). The CDR3 sequence is 16 residues long. The CDR3 DNA sequence: TGTGCCAGCAGCTCAACACGGGACACACAGGCTGAAAAACTGTTTTTT. It translates to CASSSTRDTQAEKLFF.

The rearrangement joins TRBV9 to TRBJ2-7; the D gene is possibly TRBD2 (6 bases). The V gene lost 2 bases and the J gene lost 0 bases, with 12 bases spanning the gap. Germline CDR1 is SGDLS and CDR2 is YYNGEE. This CDR3 comprises 15 residues. In DNA form, the CDR3 reads TGTGCCAGCAGCGTGGGGATAGCGGACTCCTACGAGCAGTACTTC. It encodes CASSVGIADSYEQYF. Drawing the rest from reference TRBV9 and TRBJ2-7, the complete variable domain is DSGVTQTPKHLITATGQRVTLRCSPRSGDLSVYWYQQSLDQGLQFLIQYYNGEERAKGNILERFSAQQFPDLHSELNLSSLELGDSALYFCASSVGIADSYEQYFGPGTRLTVT.